This TCR beta chain derives from a study of read filtering for tumor transcriptome and immune sequencing. Overall study context: TCR-mapped reads were about 4.05 to 11 million with IR-seq versus 85 to 1273 with RNA-seq.

Molecular barcoded adaptors covering alpha/delta and beta/gamma chains were used on roughly 400 ng RNA. MiXCR, applied by TCRdb to the reads, yields one record per CDR3 protein. The sample lists about 62,000 distinct CDR3 sequences, around 20% occurring once. This CDR3 is built from 14 residues. Trimming cost V 1 base and J 1 base, with 8 bases left between them. Per germline, CDR1 LGHDT and CDR2 YNNKEL (reference sequence). This clonotype was found many times. The sequenced material came from a population of CD138-negative cells sorted from bone marrow. The receptor's source is a donor at least 40 years old with multiple myeloma. The rearrangement uses TRBV3-1 and TRBJ2-7; no reliable D call. The CDR3 is CASSQGLESYEQYF. The CDR3 DNA sequence: TGTGCCAGCAGCCAAGGGCTTGAATCCTACGAGCAGTACTTC.